Below, 2 T cell receptor beta chains from the same sample are listed, as sequenced in a study of blood T cells in healthy people across ages. The authors ran a second PCR of roughly 7 to 11 cycles using a sample-barcoded 5' primer and a J-beta primer mix. One entry per CDR3 protein, called by TCRdb with MiXCR from the 5' RACE reads. The sample lists hundreds of thousands of distinct CDR3 sequences, approximately 21% occurring once. The sample comprised blood. The receptors shown here come from a man in his 70s in good health.

Here the CDR3 reads CSVNGAGRWDIQYF. As DNA, the CDR3 is TGCAGTGTTAACGGAGCGGGGAGGTGGGACATTCAGTACTTC. The chain couples TRBV20-1 to TRBJ2-4; TRBD2 agrees at 7 bases. V shed 7 bases, J shed 8 bases, and the junction held 14 bases outside the gene matches. CDR1 and CDR2 (germline): DFQATT, SNEGSKA (reference sequence). The length of the CDR3 is 14 residues.

This clonotype occurred a few times. J is TRBJ2-5 and V is TRBV7-9; no definite D call. The CDR3 has 13 amino acids. Germline V gives CDR1 SEHNR, CDR2 FQNEAQ (reference sequence). V was pared by 5 bases and J by 5 bases, with 12 bases between. CDR3 sequence: CASSVQTVETQYF. The DNA for the CDR3 is TGTGCCAGCAGCGTGCAGACTGTGGAGACCCAGTACTTC. The full variable domain, rest sourced from reference TRBV7-9 and TRBJ2-5, is DTGVSQNPRHKITKRGQNVTFRCDPISEHNRLYWYRQTLGQGPEFLTYFQNEAQLEKSRLLSDRFSAERPKGSFSTLEIQRTEQGDSAMYLCASSVQTVETQYFGPGTRLLVL.